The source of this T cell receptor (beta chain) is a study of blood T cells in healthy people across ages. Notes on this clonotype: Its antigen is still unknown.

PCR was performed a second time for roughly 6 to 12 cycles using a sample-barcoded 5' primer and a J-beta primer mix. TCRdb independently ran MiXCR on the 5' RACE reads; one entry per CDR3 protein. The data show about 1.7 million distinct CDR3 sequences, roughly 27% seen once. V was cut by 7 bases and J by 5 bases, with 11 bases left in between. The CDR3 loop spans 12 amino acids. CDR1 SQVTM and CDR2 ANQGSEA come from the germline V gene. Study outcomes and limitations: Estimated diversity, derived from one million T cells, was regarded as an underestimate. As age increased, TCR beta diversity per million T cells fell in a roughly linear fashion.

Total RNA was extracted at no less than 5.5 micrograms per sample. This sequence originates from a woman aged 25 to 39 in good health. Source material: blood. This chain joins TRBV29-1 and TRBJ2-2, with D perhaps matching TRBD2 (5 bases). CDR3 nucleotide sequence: TGCAGCGGAACTAGAACAACCGGGGAGCTGTTTTTT. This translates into CSGTRTTGELFF.